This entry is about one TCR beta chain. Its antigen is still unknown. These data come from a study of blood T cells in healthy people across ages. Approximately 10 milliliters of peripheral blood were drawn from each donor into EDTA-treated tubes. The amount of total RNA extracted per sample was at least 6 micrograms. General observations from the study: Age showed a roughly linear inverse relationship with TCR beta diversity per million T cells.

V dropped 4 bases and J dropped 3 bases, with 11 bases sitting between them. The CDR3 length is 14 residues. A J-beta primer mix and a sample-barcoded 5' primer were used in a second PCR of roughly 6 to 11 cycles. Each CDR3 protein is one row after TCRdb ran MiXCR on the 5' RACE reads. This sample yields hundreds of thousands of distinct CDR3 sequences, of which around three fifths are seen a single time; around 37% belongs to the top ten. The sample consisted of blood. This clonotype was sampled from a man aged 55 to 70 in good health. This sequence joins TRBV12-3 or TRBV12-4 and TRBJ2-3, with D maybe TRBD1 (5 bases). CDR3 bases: TGTGCCAGCAGTTCCCCACGACAGACAGATACGCAGTATTTT. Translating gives CASSSPRQTDTQYF.